A single sample is the source of the 15 T cell receptor beta chains below, sequenced in a study of OX40 agonist ivuxolimab in advanced cancers. Repertoires were generated with immunoSEQ multiplex PCR, while TCRdb's copy carries only in-frame clones and drops some. The data contain approximately 89,000 clones, about 88% of them seen just once; the ten biggest clones take up 0.25% to 0.35%. Source: CD4+ or CD8+ T cells sorted from blood, taken in a trial of the OX40 agonist ivuxolimab. The receptors stem from an adult with an advanced solid tumor such as melanoma, head and neck, liver or kidney cancer.

In DNA form, the CDR3 reads TGTGCCATCAGAGGGAGCGGAAGCACAGATACGCAGTATTTT. Translating gives CAIRGSGSTDTQYF. The chain combines TRBV10-3 with TRBJ2-3, with D maybe TRBD2 (5 bases). The V and J ends lost 6 bases and 0 bases respectively, with 10 bases between them. The length of the CDR3 is 14 residues. Germline loops: CDR1 ENHRY, CDR2 SYGVKD.

This clone was seen once. V gene TRBV2 combines with J gene TRBJ1-2; 8 bases are shared with TRBD1. V lost 4 bases to trimming and J lost 5 bases; unmatched junction nucleotides: 3. Germline V gene data show CDR1 as SNHLY and CDR2 as FYNNEI. The CDR3 runs to 13 residues. The CDR3 region is CASSGTGKYGYTF. The CDR3 coding sequence is TGTGCCAGCAGTGGGACAGGGAAGTATGGCTACACCTTC.

This clone was seen a few times. The rearrangement joins TRBV12-5 to TRBJ1-5; D is undetermined. This CDR3 comprises 14 residues. Germline V gene data show CDR1 as LGHNT and CDR2 as FRNRAP. Deletions cut 6 bases from V and 0 bases from J, with 9 bases between. Here the CDR3 reads CASGDGYSNQPQHF. The DNA of the CDR3 is TGTGCTAGTGGCGACGGTTATAGCAATCAGCCCCAGCATTTT.

This chain uses TRBV15 with TRBJ1-5; 8 bases are shared with TRBD1. CDR3 size: 15 residues. The trim removed 3 bases at V and 7 bases at J, leaving 8 bases unmatched. Germline V gene lookup returns CDR1 LNHNV and CDR2 YYDKDF (reference sequence). CDR3 nucleotides: TGTGCCACCAGCAGTGGACAGGGAGAGGGACAGCCCCAGCATTTT. Translating gives CATSSGQGEGQPQHF.

This sequence joins TRBV2 and TRBJ1-1; D not resolved. Germline CDR1 reads SNHLY; CDR2 reads FYNNEI. This CDR3 is 16 amino acids long. Trimming shortened V by 1 base and J by 5 bases, and 17 bases separated the two germline ends. The CDR3 is CASSEGPFKGWTEAFF. The CDR3, as DNA: TGTGCCAGCAGTGAAGGGCCCTTTAAAGGGTGGACTGAAGCTTTCTTT.

Here the CDR3 reads CASSLGVMGTGELFF. The CDR3 region has the DNA TGTGCCAGCAGCTTGGGAGTGATGGGCACCGGGGAGCTGTTTTTT. The chain has TRBV11-2 and TRBJ2-2; the D gene is possibly TRBD2 (5 bases). CDR1 is SGHAT and CDR2 is FQNNGV in the germline V gene. This CDR3 has 15 amino acids. Between the trimmed V and J ends, which lost 3 bases and 4 bases, there was a span of 12 bases.

The chain carries TRBV29-1 and TRBJ2-3, with unresolved D. Germline loops: CDR1 SQVTM, CDR2 ANQGSEA. V lost 4 bases, J lost 0 bases, and 11 bases lay in between. The CDR3 is made up of 14 amino acids. The CDR3 DNA follows: TGCAGCGTTGCCTTCTCGACTAGCACAGATACGCAGTATTTT. Amino acids: CSVAFSTSTDTQYF.

The chain carries TRBV27 and TRBJ2-3, with 9 nucleotides matching TRBD2. The V gene's germline CDR1 is MNHEY and CDR2 SMNVEV (reference sequence). The CDR3 sequence is 18 residues long. Trimming cost V 2 bases and J 0 bases; bases outside gene matches: 9. The CDR3 protein is CASSLRGLAGSSTDTQYF. CDR3 DNA sequence: TGTGCCAGCAGTTTAAGAGGTCTAGCGGGGTCCAGCACAGATACGCAGTATTTT.

CDR3 coding DNA: TGTGCCAGCCGCGGGACAGGGAACACCGGGGAGCTGTTTTTT. Amino acid sequence: CASRGTGNTGELFF. J is TRBJ2-2 and V is TRBV2; 8 bases are a match to TRBD1. The ends lost 8 bases at V and 1 base at J; junction bases unmatched: 3. The germline gives CDR1 SNHLY, CDR2 FYNNEI. The CDR3 has 14 residues.

The V call is TRBV5-1, the J call TRBJ1-4, with D perhaps TRBD1 (5 bases). The CDR3 spans 13 residues. V lost 7 bases to trimming and J lost 4 bases, with 11 bases between them. Germline loops: CDR1 SGHRS, CDR2 YFSETQ. The CDR3 is CASSGTGNEKLFF. The CDR3 DNA reads TGCGCCAGCTCCGGGACCGGTAATGAAAAACTGTTTTTT.

This clone was detected only a few times. The CDR3 is CASSISYRAPKNIQYF. As DNA, the CDR3 is TGTGCCAGTAGTATTTCCTACAGGGCCCCGAAAAACATTCAGTACTTC. The chain recombines TRBV19 with TRBJ2-4; a weak D match, TRBD1 (6 bases). Germline values: CDR1 LNHDA, CDR2 SQIVND (reference sequence). The germline V and J ends were trimmed by 3 bases and 4 bases, with 16 bases remaining between them. The CDR3 length is 16 residues.

The chain recombines TRBV19 with TRBJ1-2; D is possibly TRBD1 (5 bases). Germline V gene lookup returns CDR1 LNHDA and CDR2 SQIVND (reference sequence). The CDR3 sequence is 22 residues long. V lost 1 base and J 5 bases, leaving 35 bases between the germline ends. CDR3 residues: CASSIVTPERGLDPLVGYGYTF. CDR3 DNA: TGTGCCAGTAGTATAGTAACCCCAGAGCGGGGGTTGGACCCCTTGGTTGGTTATGGCTACACCTTC.

In DNA form, the CDR3 reads TGTGCCAGTAGCCGTACCGGGACAGGGGGCTACACCTTC. It is translated as CASSRTGTGGYTF. The rearrangement uses TRBV19 and TRBJ1-2; 9 bases are shared with TRBD1. The CDR3 has 13 amino acids. CDR1 is LNHDA and CDR2 is SQIVND in the germline V gene (reference sequence). V was pared by 6 bases and J by 8 bases, with 7 bases of the junction left unmatched.

This chain links TRBV5-1 with TRBJ2-2; D perhaps matches TRBD1 (5 bases). The V gene lost 0 bases and the J gene lost 0 bases, with 9 bases spanning the gap. This CDR3 is built from 16 residues. Germline-derived CDR1 and CDR2 are SGHRS and YFSETQ. For the CDR3, the DNA is TGCGCCAGCAGCTTGGGACAGACCTCGAACACCGGGGAGCTGTTTTTT. This sequence encodes CASSLGQTSNTGELFF.

The chain carries TRBV7-8 and TRBJ2-5; no reliable D call. V lost 4 bases, J lost 7 bases, and 16 bases lay in between. CDR3 length: 14 amino acids. Germline CDR1 is SGHVS and CDR2 is FQNEAQ. The CDR3 loop reads CASSSGTGPGTQYF. In nucleotides, the CDR3 is TGTGCCAGCAGCTCAGGAACGGGTCCGGGGACCCAGTACTTC.